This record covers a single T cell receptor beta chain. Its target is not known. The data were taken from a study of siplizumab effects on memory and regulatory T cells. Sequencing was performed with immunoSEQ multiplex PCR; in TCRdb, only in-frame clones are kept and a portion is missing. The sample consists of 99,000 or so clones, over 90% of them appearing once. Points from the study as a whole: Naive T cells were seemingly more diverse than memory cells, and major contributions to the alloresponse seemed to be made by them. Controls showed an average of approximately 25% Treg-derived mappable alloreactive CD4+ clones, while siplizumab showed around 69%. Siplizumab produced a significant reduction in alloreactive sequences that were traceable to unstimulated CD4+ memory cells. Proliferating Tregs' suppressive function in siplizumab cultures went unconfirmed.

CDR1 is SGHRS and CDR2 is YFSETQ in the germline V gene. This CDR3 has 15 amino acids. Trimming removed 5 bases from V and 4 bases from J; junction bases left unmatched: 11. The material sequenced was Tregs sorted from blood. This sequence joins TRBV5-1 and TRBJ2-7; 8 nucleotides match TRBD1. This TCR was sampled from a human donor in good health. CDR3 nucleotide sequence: TGCGCCAGCAGATCTCCCGGACAGGGCGCGTACGAGCAGTACTTC. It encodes CASRSPGQGAYEQYF.